This is a list of T cell receptor beta chains from one sample in a study of cytomegalovirus exposure and HLA in healthy donors. Sequenced by immunoSEQ multiplex PCR; TCRdb stores in-frame clones only, minus some. This table holds 200,000 to 250,000 clones, roughly 83% found once. The sample consisted of PBMCs. Source of these receptors: a woman aged 25 to 39 in good health and CMV-seropositive. Both conserved end residues are part of each CDR3. D genes are given only for firm matches. Expanded clones are given a class, and other clones once, few, many or no size at all.

v_call,j_call,clone_size,d_call,cdr3_nt,cdr3_aa
TRBV5-1,TRBJ2-7,.,.,TGCGCCAGCAGCTTGGGTCAGGGTCTCTACGAGCAGTACTTC,CASSLGQGLYEQYF
TRBV7-2,TRBJ2-1,.,.,TGTGCCAGCAGCTTAGGCAGGTACAATGAGCAGTTCTTC,CASSLGRYNEQFF
TRBV5-6,TRBJ2-7,.,TRBD2,TGTGCCAGCAGCACGACCCCGGGACTAGCGCCGATAAGCTCCTACGAGCAGTACTTC,CASSTTPGLAPISSYEQYF
TRBV5-5,TRBJ1-2,.,.,TGTGCCAGCAGCTATGCGAGGCTGACTAACTATGGCTACACCTTC,CASSYARLTNYGYTF
TRBV4-1,TRBJ2-7,.,.,TGCGCCAGCAGCCAAGCGAAGGGGACTCTCTACGAGCAGTACTTC,CASSQAKGTLYEQYF
TRBV4-3,TRBJ2-7,.,.,TGCGCCAGCAGCCAAGCAGGGGAACGAGGCGAGCAGTACTTC,CASSQAGERGEQYF
TRBV13,TRBJ2-1,.,TRBD2,TGTGCCAGCAGCTCGAACAGCGGGGCGAGCTCCTACAATGAGCAGTTCTTC,CASSSNSGASSYNEQFF
TRBV5-1,TRBJ1-5,.,.,TGCGCCAGCAGCTATGGAACGGGGCCCCAGCATTTT,CASSYGTGPQHF
TRBV9,TRBJ2-1,.,TRBD1,TGTGCCAGCAGCGCTCCCGGGACAGGGGGCAATGAGCAGTTCTTC,CASSAPGTGGNEQFF
TRBV2,TRBJ2-2,.,TRBD2,TGTGCCAGCAGTTTCCTGGGGGGGGCCGGGGAGCTGTTTTTT,CASSFLGGAGELFF
TRBV6-1,TRBJ2-7,.,.,TGTGCCAGCACTCGCAGGGACTCCTACGAGCAGTACTTC,CASTRRDSYEQYF
TRBV7-2,TRBJ2-5,.,.,TGTGCCAGCAGCTTTATTGATAGGGAGACCCAGTACTTC,CASSFIDRETQYF
TRBV30,TRBJ2-4,.,.,TGTGCCTGGACTAAGACAGCTACCAAAAACATTCAGTACTTC,CAWTKTATKNIQYF
TRBV7-9,TRBJ1-1,.,.,TGTGCCAGCACCTCTGGGGGTGGAGCTTTCTTT,CASTSGGGAFF
TRBV28,TRBJ2-6,.,.,TGTGCCAGCACACGATCAATTGGGGCCAACGTCCTGACTTTC,CASTRSIGANVLTF
TRBV6-5,TRBJ2-7,.,TRBD1,TGTGCCAGCAGTTACTTACCGGGACAGGTCGACGAGCAGTACTTC,CASSYLPGQVDEQYF
TRBV9,TRBJ1-2,.,.,TGTGCCAGCAGCGTAGCGTCGGACGGAAACTATGGCTACACCTTC,CASSVASDGNYGYTF
TRBV9,TRBJ2-1,.,TRBD2,TGTGCCAGCAGCGGGCGGACTAGCCATGAGCAGTTCTTC,CASSGRTSHEQFF
TRBV2,TRBJ1-4,.,.,TGTGCCAGCAGTGGGCGATCGGGCCCCAAACTGTTTTTT,CASSGRSGPKLFF
TRBV9,TRBJ1-2,.,TRBD1,TGTGCCAGCAGCAGCCGGGACAGGGTAGCTGGCTACACCTTC,CASSSRDRVAGYTF
TRBV30,TRBJ1-2,.,TRBD1,TGTGCCTGGAGGATAAGAATGACAGGGGGCCCCTATGGCTACACCTTC,CAWRIRMTGGPYGYTF
TRBV10-1,TRBJ2-7,.,TRBD1,TGCGCCAGCAGCCCAGGGGGAACCTACGAGCAGTACTTC,CASSPGGTYEQYF
TRBV5-1,TRBJ1-2,.,.,TGCGCCAGCAGCTCGGACAGTCGTAACTATGGCTACACCTTC,CASSSDSRNYGYTF
TRBV4-1,TRBJ1-2,few,TRBD1,TGCGCCAGCAGCCCTACTCCCGACAGGGGAGAGTATGGCTACACCTTC,CASSPTPDRGEYGYTF
TRBV27,TRBJ1-5,.,.,TGTGCCAGCAGGACAGCGAAAAATCAGCCCCAGCATTTT,CASRTAKNQPQHF
TRBV4-3,TRBJ2-7,.,.,TGCGCCAGCAGCCAGTTTGAGACTAGTTCTTACGAGCAGTACTTC,CASSQFETSSYEQYF
TRBV4-1,TRBJ1-5,.,.,TGCGCCAGCAGCCTCGGTTATAGCAATCAGCCCCAGCATTTT,CASSLGYSNQPQHF
TRBV5-6,TRBJ1-2,.,TRBD1,TGTGCCAGCAGCTTGGTTATTTACGGGACAGATAACTATGGCTACACCTTC,CASSLVIYGTDNYGYTF
TRBV29-1,TRBJ2-2,.,.,TGCAGCGTTGAAGTTGCCACAAACGGGGAGCTGTTTTTT,CSVEVATNGELFF
TRBV4-1,TRBJ2-7,.,TRBD2,TGCGCCAGCAGCCAAGGGAAGGAGGCGGGAGGGTTCTACGAGCAGTACTTC,CASSQGKEAGGFYEQYF
TRBV9,TRBJ2-3,.,TRBD2,TGTGCCAGCAGTATAAAACTAGCGGGAGGAAGCACAGATACGCAGTATTTT,CASSIKLAGGSTDTQYF
TRBV14,TRBJ1-3,.,.,TGTGCCAGCAGCCACAAACAGTTTACTGGAAACACCATATATTTT,CASSHKQFTGNTIYF
TRBV7-9,TRBJ2-7,.,TRBD2,TGTGCCAGCAGCCCTAGGGGAGGAGTAGCGGGAGCCTTAGGCGAGCAGTACTTC,CASSPRGGVAGALGEQYF
TRBV29-1,TRBJ2-7,many,TRBD1,TGCAGCGTTCTCGGGACAGGGGACTACGAGCAGTACTTC,CSVLGTGDYEQYF
TRBV7-9,TRBJ1-5,.,.,TGTGCCAGCAGCCTCACTTCCAGCAATCAGCCCCAGCATTTT,CASSLTSSNQPQHF